This T cell receptor beta chain was sequenced in a study of regulatory T cells in long-lasting Graves disease. This clonotype was detected ten times or more. Time point here: newly diagnosed GD, antithyroid drugs for less than 3 months. Following extraction of RNA from PBMCs, that RNA was used to make the TCR library. Diagnoses of Graves' disease were made by American Thyroid Association guidelines. The CDR3 is made up of 13 amino acids. V was pared by 0 bases and J by 5 bases, with 5 bases between. Germline loops: CDR1 MNHEY, CDR2 SMNVEV (reference sequence). Sequencing libraries for TCR beta were prepared with iRepertoire HTBI primers and Arm-PCR of CDR3 regions. TCRdb called the multiplex PCR reads again in MiXCR, with one record for every CDR3 protein. The sample carries roughly 500,000 distinct CDR3 sequences, around 12% recorded once. The same specimen was also included in a second study, on T cells in Graves' hyperthyroidism and ophthalmopathy. This second study says: Thyroid ultrasound, orbital computed tomography, clinical symptoms, and serum thyroxine and TRAb underpinned diagnoses. Researchers report that a 13 V-J model separated ophthalmopathy from stable hyperthyroidism.

This chain links TRBV27 with TRBJ2-1, with D unresolved. This receptor was identified in a woman in her 30s with Graves disease. Sequencing was performed on peripheral blood mononuclear cells (PBMCs), taken at new diagnosis, from a patient treated with antithyroid drugs. CDR3 nucleotide sequence: TGTGCCAGCAGTTTATCCGGCCACAATGAGCAGTTCTTC. Protein: CASSLSGHNEQFF.